The clone carrying this TCR beta chain came up once. No antigen is known for it. The sample belongs to a study of T cell repertoires in cytomegalovirus infection. About the study: It was the public TCR beta signatures that indicated both CMV infection and matching HLA type. Findings and caveats of the study: Public TCR beta family frequency separated CMV-and-HLA carriers, including in an independent cohort. It was HLA-C-restricted CMV-specific TCR beta clonotypes that dominated the response ex vivo.

TCRdb reprocessed the reads with MiXCR, giving one entry per CDR3 protein. The repertoire has about 83,000 distinct CDR3 sequences, 45% to 55% of them found once; the top ten carry approximately 93%. Trimming cost V 4 bases and J 0 bases, with 15 bases left between them. The V gene's germline CDR1 is MNHNS and CDR2 SASEGT. This CDR3 region has 16 residues. This clonotype was sampled from a human donor in good health (CMV status not recorded). Some clones in this sample may be carry-over from other donors' samples. The source was CD8+ T cells from cultured PBMCs, collected from culture after CMV antigen stimulation. The chain employs TRBV6-1 and TRBJ1-2; D call uncertain. CDR3: CASSAPSGRTNYGYTF. DNA of the CDR3: TGTGCCAGCAGTGCCCCCTCCGGGAGGACTAACTATGGCTACACCTTC.